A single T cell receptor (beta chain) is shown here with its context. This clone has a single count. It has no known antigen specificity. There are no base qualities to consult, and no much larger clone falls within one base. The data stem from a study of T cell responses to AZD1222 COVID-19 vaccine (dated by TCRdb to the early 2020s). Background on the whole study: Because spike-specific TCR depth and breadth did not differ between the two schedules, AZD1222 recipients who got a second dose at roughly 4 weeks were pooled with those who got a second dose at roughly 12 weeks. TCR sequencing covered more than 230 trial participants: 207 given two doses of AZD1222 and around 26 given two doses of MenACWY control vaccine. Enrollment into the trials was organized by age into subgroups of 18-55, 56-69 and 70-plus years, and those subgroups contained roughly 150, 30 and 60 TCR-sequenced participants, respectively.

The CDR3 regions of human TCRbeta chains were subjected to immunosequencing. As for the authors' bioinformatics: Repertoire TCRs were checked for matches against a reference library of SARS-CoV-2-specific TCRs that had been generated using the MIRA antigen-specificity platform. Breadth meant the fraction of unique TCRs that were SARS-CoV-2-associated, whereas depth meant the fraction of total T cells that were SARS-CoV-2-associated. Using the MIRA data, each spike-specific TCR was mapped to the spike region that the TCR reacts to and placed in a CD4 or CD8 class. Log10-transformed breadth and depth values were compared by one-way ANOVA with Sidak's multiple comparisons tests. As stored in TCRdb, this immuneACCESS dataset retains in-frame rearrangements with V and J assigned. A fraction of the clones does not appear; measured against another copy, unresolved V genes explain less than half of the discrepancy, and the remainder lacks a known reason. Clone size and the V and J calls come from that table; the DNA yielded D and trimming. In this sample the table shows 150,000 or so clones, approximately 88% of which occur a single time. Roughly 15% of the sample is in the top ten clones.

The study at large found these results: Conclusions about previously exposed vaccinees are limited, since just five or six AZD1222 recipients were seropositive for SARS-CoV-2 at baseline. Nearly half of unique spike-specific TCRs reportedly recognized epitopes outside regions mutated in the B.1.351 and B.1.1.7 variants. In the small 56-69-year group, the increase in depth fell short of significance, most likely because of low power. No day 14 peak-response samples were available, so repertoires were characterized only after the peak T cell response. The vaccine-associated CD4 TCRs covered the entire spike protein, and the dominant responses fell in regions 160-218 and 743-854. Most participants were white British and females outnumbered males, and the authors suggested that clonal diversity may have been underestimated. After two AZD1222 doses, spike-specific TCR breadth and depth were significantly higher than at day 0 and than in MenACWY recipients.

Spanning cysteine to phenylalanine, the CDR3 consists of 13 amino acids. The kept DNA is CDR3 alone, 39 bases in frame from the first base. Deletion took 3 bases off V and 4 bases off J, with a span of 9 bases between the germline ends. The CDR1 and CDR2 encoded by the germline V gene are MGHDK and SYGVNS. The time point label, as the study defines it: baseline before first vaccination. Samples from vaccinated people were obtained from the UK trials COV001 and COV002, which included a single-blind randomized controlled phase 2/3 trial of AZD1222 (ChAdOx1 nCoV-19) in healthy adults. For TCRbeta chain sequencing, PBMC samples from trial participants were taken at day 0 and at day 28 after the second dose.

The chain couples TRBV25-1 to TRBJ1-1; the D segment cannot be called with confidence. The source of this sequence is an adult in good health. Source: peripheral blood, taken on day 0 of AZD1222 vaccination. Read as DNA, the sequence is TGTGCCAGCAGTGATACGGGGTTCACTGAAGCTTTCTTT. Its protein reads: CASSDTGFTEAFF.